The clone carrying this T cell receptor (beta chain) was counted between two and nine times. Produced via immunoSEQ multiplex PCR; TCRdb's table is partial and in-frame only. The table shows about 60,000 clones, with around 86% occurring only once. The CDR3 length is 14 residues. V dropped 4 bases and J dropped 2 bases, with 11 bases sitting between them. CDR1 is GTSNPN, CDR2 SVGIG, per germline (reference sequence). The data are from a study of technical replicates of blood from a few donors. Sequenced: PBMCs. This chain uses TRBV30 with TRBJ1-4, with a possible D match to TRBD1 (5 bases). This TCR came from a human donor in good health. Some clones in this sample may be carry-over from other donors' samples. In DNA form, the CDR3 reads TGTGCCTGGAAAAAACAGGAGACTAATGAAAAACTGTTTTTT. This encodes CAWKKQETNEKLFF.